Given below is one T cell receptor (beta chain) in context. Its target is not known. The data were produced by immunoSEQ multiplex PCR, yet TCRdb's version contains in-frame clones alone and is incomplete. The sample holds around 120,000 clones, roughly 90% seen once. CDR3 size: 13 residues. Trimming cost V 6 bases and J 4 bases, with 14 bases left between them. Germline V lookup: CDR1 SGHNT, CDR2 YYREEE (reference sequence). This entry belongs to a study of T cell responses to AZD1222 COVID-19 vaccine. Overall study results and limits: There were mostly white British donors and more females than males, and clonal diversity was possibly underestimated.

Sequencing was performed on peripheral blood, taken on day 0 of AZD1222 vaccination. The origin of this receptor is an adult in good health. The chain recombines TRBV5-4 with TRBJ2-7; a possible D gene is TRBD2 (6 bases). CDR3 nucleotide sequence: TGTGCCAGCATGACACCCGGGGGATACGAGCAGTACTTC. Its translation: CASMTPGGYEQYF.